This record concerns one TCR beta chain sequence. Its antigen is undetermined. Primers included in the PCR were 60 Vbeta and 13 Jbeta primers. The table came from immunoSEQ multiplex PCR; TCRdb's copy has only in-frame clones and leaves some out. This table holds about 170,000 clones, about 79% found once. This specimen comes from a study of cytomegalovirus exposure and HLA in healthy donors. General observations from the study: Fewer N-insertions (relative to the roughly 730-donor mean) were reportedly seen in an Asian-associated ancestry cluster in a later analysis.

V lost 3 bases, J lost 2 bases, and 11 bases lay in between. The CDR3 runs to 15 residues. Germline V gene sequence: CDR1 LNHDA, CDR2 SQIVND (reference sequence). Sequences were obtained from PBMCs. This sequence joins TRBV19 and TRBJ1-5; weak D call: TRBD1 (6 bases). This clonotype was obtained from a woman aged 50 to 65 in good health and CMV-seronegative. The CDR3 DNA follows: TGTGCCAGTAGTATCGGTCAGGGGCGCAATCAGCCCCAGCATTTT. It codes for CASSIGQGRNQPQHF.